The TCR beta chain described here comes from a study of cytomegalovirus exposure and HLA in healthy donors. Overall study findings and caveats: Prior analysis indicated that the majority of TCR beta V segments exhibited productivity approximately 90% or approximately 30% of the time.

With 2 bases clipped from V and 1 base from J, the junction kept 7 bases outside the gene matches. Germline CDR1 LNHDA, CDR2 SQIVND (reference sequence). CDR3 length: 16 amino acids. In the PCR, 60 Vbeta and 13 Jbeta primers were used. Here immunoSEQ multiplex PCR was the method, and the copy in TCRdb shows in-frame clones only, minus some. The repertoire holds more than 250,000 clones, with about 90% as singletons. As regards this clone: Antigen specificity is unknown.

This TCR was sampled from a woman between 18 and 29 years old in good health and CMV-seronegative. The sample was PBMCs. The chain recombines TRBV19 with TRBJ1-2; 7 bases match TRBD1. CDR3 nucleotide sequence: TGTGCCAGTAGTATATCCGGGACAGCCAGTAACTATGGCTACACCTTC. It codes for CASSISGTASNYGYTF.